The sequence of this T cell receptor beta chain was determined in a study of vaccination and CD4 T cells after COVID-19. Study context: The stimulus for the cells was overlapping spike peptides derived from SARS-CoV-2, HCoV-NL63, HCoV-OC43 and HCoV-229E.

Treatment in this sample: approximately 11-day PBMC culture with coronavirus spike peptide pools or control peptides (ViraFEST assay). Notes on this clonotype: Its antigen is not known.

This CDR3 is 14 amino acids long. Trimming shortened V by 2 bases and J by 7 bases, and 14 bases separated the two germline ends. The germline V gene has CDR1 MNHEY and CDR2 SVGAGI. The study sequenced cultured CD4+ T cell DNA using the Oncomine TCR Beta short-read assay. MiXCR, run by TCRdb on the PCR reads, gives a single entry per CDR3 protein. The sample lists 15,000 or so distinct CDR3 sequences, around 70% seen once, with 15% to 20% in the top ten. V is TRBV6-5 and J is TRBJ1-2; D possibly corresponds to TRBD1 (5 bases). Sequences were obtained from CD4+ T cells from blood, cultured in vitro. This TCR came from a human donor who had recovered from COVID-19. CDR3 in DNA: TGTGCCAGCAGTTACAACGGGGGAGAGGGTGGCTACACCTTC. Amino acids: CASSYNGGEGGYTF.